Following are 23 T cell receptor beta chains from one sample sequenced in a study of siplizumab effects on memory and regulatory T cells. TCRdb's copy holds only in-frame clones and misses some; the assay was immunoSEQ multiplex PCR. The top ten clones hold roughly 0.37% of a sample with 45,000 to 60,000 clones, less than 90% of them seen once. The sample taken for sequencing was naive CD8+ T cells sorted from blood. These receptors were collected from a human donor in good health.

This clone was counted a few times. This rearrangement joins TRBV7-6 to TRBJ1-1; 9 bases are a match to TRBD1. V shed 3 bases, J shed 5 bases, and the junction held 7 bases outside the gene matches. CDR3 length: 15 amino acids. CDR1 is SGHVS and CDR2 is FNYEAQ in the germline V gene. CDR3 sequence reads: CASSFAGTGNTEAFF. The CDR3 nucleotides read TGTGCCAGCAGCTTCGCCGGGACAGGGAATACTGAAGCTTTCTTT. Drawing the rest from reference TRBV7-6 and TRBJ1-1, the complete variable domain is GAGVSQSPRYKVTKRGQDVALRCDPISGHVSLYWYRQALGQGPEFLTYFNYEAQQDKSGLPNDRFSAERPEGSISTLTIQRTEQRDSAMYRCASSFAGTGNTEAFFGQGTRLTVV.

The chain has TRBV19 and TRBJ2-3, with 7 positions matching TRBD2. J gave up 3 bases and V 9 bases, and 3 bases lay outside the gene matches. Germline CDR1 reads LNHDA; CDR2 reads SQIVND (reference sequence). The CDR3 runs 12 residues. The CDR3 DNA sequence: TGTGCCAGCGAGGGAGGGACAGATACGCAGTATTTT. Translating gives CASEGGTDTQYF. Variable domain in full (rest from reference TRBV19 and TRBJ2-3): DGGITQSPKYLFRKEGQNVTLSCEQNLNHDAMYWYRQDPGQGLRLIYYSQIVNDFQKGDIAEGYSVSREKKESFPLTVTSAQKNPTAFYLCASEGGTDTQYFGPGTRLTVL.

This clone was observed once. This sequence joins TRBV19 and TRBJ2-7; D is perhaps TRBD2 (7 bases). Germline V gives CDR1 LNHDA, CDR2 SQIVND (reference sequence). This CDR3 has 16 amino acids. Trimming left V 7 bases short and J 6 bases short, with 25 bases between. The CDR3 reads CASTQTGGRGLGEQYF. CDR3 nucleotide sequence: TGTGCCAGTACCCAAACCGGGGGGCGCGGATTAGGCGAGCAGTACTTC.

This clone was picked up one time. CDR3 loop: CASSSGTGRATYEQYF. CDR3 in DNA: TGTGCCAGCAGTTCCGGGACAGGGAGAGCAACCTACGAGCAGTACTTC. The chain is built from TRBV7-9 and TRBJ2-7, with 9 nucleotides matching TRBD1. The length of the CDR3 is 16 residues. CDR1 is SEHNR and CDR2 is FQNEAQ in the germline V gene (reference sequence). J was trimmed by 2 bases and V by 6 bases; bases with no gene match: 11. The entire variable domain, with the rest obtained from reference TRBV7-9 and TRBJ2-7, is as follows: DTGVSQNPRHKITKRGQNVTFRCDPISEHNRLYWYRQTLGQGPEFLTYFQNEAQLEKSRLLSDRFSAERPKGSFSTLEIQRTEQGDSAMYLCASSSGTGRATYEQYFGPGTRLTVT.

This clone was picked up one time. CDR3 region: CASSVDFGTDTQYF. The CDR3 DNA is TGTGCCAGCAGTGTGGATTTTGGTACAGATACGCAGTATTTT. The chain is built from TRBV25-1 and TRBJ2-3; D uncertain. Per germline, CDR1 MGHDK and CDR2 SYGVNS. The CDR3 loop spans 14 amino acids. V dropped 4 bases and J dropped 3 bases, with 11 bases sitting between them.

There are a few counts of this clone. J is TRBJ1-1 and V is TRBV12-5; TRBD1 is a possible D gene (5 bases). The V gene lost 0 bases and the J gene lost 4 bases, with 12 bases spanning the gap. There are 15 residues in the CDR3. CDR1 and CDR2 from the germline V gene are LGHNT and FRNRAP. Written as DNA, the CDR3 is TGTGCTAGTGGTTTGGTACCGGGGGTGGGCACTGAAGCTTTCTTT. It yields the protein CASGLVPGVGTEAFF.

The chain is built from TRBV6-5 and TRBJ1-2, with 7 bases aligning to TRBD1. The CDR3 contains 14 residues. The trim removed 2 bases at V and 8 bases at J, leaving 8 bases unmatched. Germline CDR1 MNHEY, CDR2 SVGAGI. This CDR3 is CASSYGTATEGYTF. The CDR3 DNA reads TGTGCCAGCAGTTACGGGACAGCAACGGAAGGCTACACCTTC.

The CDR3 DNA sequence: TGTGCCAGCAGGTTCTCGACAGAGATAGCCAAAAACATTCAGTACTTC. Translated, it gives CASRFSTEIAKNIQYF. The chain combines TRBV2 with TRBJ2-4; D is possibly TRBD1 (5 bases). The ends were cut back, 6 bases at V and 0 bases at J, with 15 bases in the middle. CDR3 size: 16 residues. Germline assignment: CDR1 SNHLY and CDR2 FYNNEI.

The rearrangement joins TRBV29-1 to TRBJ1-3; TRBD1 might be the D (5 bases). CDR3 length equals 12 residues. Germline assignment: CDR1 SQVTM and CDR2 ANQGSEA. The V end lost 4 bases, the J end lost 6 bases, and 10 bases lay between the germline ends. In DNA, the CDR3 is TGCAGCGTTGCGGGGGAGGAAAACACCATATATTTT. As protein: CSVAGEENTIYF.

CDR3 in amino acids: CASRGQGGYGYTF. The CDR3 coding sequence is TGTGCCAGCAGGGGACAGGGTGGCTATGGCTACACCTTC. V usage is TRBV5-4 and J usage is TRBJ1-2, with TRBD1 identical over 9 bases. This CDR3 has 13 residues. Germline CDR1 is SGHNT and CDR2 is YYREEE (reference sequence). The J segment lost 4 bases and the V segment lost 5 bases, leaving 3 bases of the junction unmatched.

This chain uses TRBV21-1 with TRBJ2-6; TRBD1 was called by the table and not checked on the DNA. TRBV21-1 is reported as a pseudogene. The CDR3 covers 18 residues. The CDR3 region is CARAARDRGPERANVLTF. The CDR3 DNA sequence: TGTGCCAGGGCGGCCCGGGACAGGGGCCCCGAACGGGCCAACGTCCTGACTTTC.

The V and J genes are TRBV19 and TRBJ1-1; the match to TRBD1 covers 8 bases. CDR1 LNHDA and CDR2 SQIVND come from the germline V gene (reference sequence). V lost 1 base to trimming and J lost 1 base; unmatched junction nucleotides: 8. The CDR3 contains 17 residues. CDR3 nucleotide sequence: TGTGCCAGTAGTATAGGTCGCGCAGGGGGCCGGAACACTGAAGCTTTCTTT. Amino acids: CASSIGRAGGRNTEAFF.

This clone was recorded once. The chain employs TRBV5-4 and TRBJ2-7, with D unclear. This CDR3 comprises 11 residues. The germline gives CDR1 SGHNT, CDR2 YYREEE (reference sequence). The V end was cut by 3 bases, the J end by 4 bases, with 5 bases between. The CDR3 sequence is CASSSGYEQYF. The CDR3, as DNA: TGTGCCAGCAGCTCGGGTTACGAGCAGTACTTC.

This clone appeared a single time. The chain couples TRBV9 to TRBJ2-7; TRBD1 might be the D (6 bases). The CDR3 is made up of 16 amino acids. The V end lost 0 bases, the J end lost 3 bases, and 16 bases lay between the germline ends. Germline CDR1 reads SGDLS; CDR2 reads YYNGEE. Here the CDR3 reads CASSVGEDRARYEQYF. CDR3 bases: TGTGCCAGCAGCGTAGGCGAGGACAGAGCTCGCTACGAGCAGTACTTC.

This rearrangement joins TRBV27 to TRBJ1-3, with a tentative D call TRBD1 (5 bases). Germline CDR1 and CDR2: MNHEY and SMNVEV (reference sequence). There are 15 residues in the CDR3. V lost 6 bases and J 1 base, leaving 13 bases between the germline ends. CDR3 sequence reads: CASSPLGGSGNTIYF. DNA of the CDR3: TGTGCCAGCAGCCCACTCGGGGGTTCTGGAAACACCATATATTTT.

The chain carries TRBV19 and TRBJ1-2; D is ambiguous. CDR3 size: 15 residues. Germline V lookup: CDR1 LNHDA, CDR2 SQIVND (reference sequence). V lost 8 bases, J lost 2 bases, and 18 bases lay in between. The CDR3 nucleotides are TGTGCCAGTGAAGGAAATATCGGCGGAAACTATGGCTACACCTTC. Residues: CASEGNIGGNYGYTF.

The chain uses TRBV15 and TRBJ2-2, with a tentative D call TRBD2 (7 bases). The V gene's germline CDR1 is LNHNV and CDR2 YYDKDF (reference sequence). The CDR3 consists of 16 residues. Trimming removed 5 bases at V and 9 bases at J, with 22 bases between. Here the CDR3 reads CATSSGGLYQRRELFF. CDR3 sequence (DNA): TGTGCCACCAGCTCCGGGGGGCTATACCAACGCCGGGAGCTGTTTTTT.

This clone has only a few counts. The chain recombines TRBV13 with TRBJ1-2, with D perhaps TRBD1 (6 bases). Germline CDR1 is PRHDT and CDR2 is FYEKMQ (reference sequence). V lost 3 bases and J 8 bases, leaving 10 bases between the germline ends. The CDR3 runs 12 residues. CDR3 sequence reads: CASSFEQGGYTF. CDR3 DNA sequence: TGTGCCAGCAGCTTTGAACAGGGCGGCTACACCTTC.

This sequence joins TRBV28 and TRBJ2-5, with D uncertain. The length of the CDR3 is 14 residues. Germline assignment: CDR1 MDHEN and CDR2 SYDVKM. Trimming left V 5 bases short and J 2 bases short, with 12 bases between. The DNA for the CDR3 is TGTGCCAGCAGTCCCCGGGTACTACAAGAGACCCAGTACTTC. As protein: CASSPRVLQETQYF.

The chain links TRBV18 to TRBJ2-2; 7 bases agree with TRBD1. The CDR3 covers 13 residues. The V gene end was trimmed by 4 bases and the J gene end by 7 bases; junction bases not matched to a gene: 3. Germline V gene lookup returns CDR1 KGHSH and CDR2 LQKENI. CDR3: CASSQGAGGELFF. DNA for the CDR3: TGTGCCAGCTCACAGGGGGCCGGCGGGGAGCTGTTTTTT.

The J gene is TRBJ1-2, the V gene TRBV27; 8 bases line up with TRBD1. V shed 5 bases and J 3 bases; nucleotides not matched to a gene: 8. The CDR3 totals 15 residues. Germline V gene lookup returns CDR1 MNHEY and CDR2 SMNVEV (reference sequence). Here the CDR3 DNA reads TGTGCCAGCAGTCCCTGGACAGGGATGGACTATGGCTACACCTTC. Amino acids: CASSPWTGMDYGYTF.

Only one count was recorded for this clone. The J gene is TRBJ2-5, the V gene TRBV6-5; D not certain. The CDR3 is 14 residues long. V lost 4 bases and J lost 0, with 9 bases in between. The germline CDR1 and CDR2 sequences are MNHEY and SVGAGI. The CDR3: CASSLTTNQETQYF. For the CDR3, the DNA is TGTGCCAGCAGTTTAACGACAAACCAAGAGACCCAGTACTTC.

This chain uses TRBV5-6 with TRBJ1-2; weak D call: TRBD1 (5 bases). Germline loops: CDR1 SGHDT, CDR2 YYEEEE. There are 14 residues in the CDR3. Trimming cost V 1 base and J 4 bases, with 11 bases left between them. CDR3 region: CASSLRQTSYGYTF. Here the CDR3 DNA reads TGTGCCAGCAGCTTGAGACAGACATCCTATGGCTACACCTTC.